This T cell receptor beta chain was captured by sequencing in a study of blood T cell repertoires in COVID-19. Study at large: Donors in the United States, Italy and Spain gave samples during acute or convalescent COVID-19.

In its sample, this clone was seen a few times. The CDR3 consists of 16 residues. Germline V lookup: CDR1 SGHTA, CDR2 FQGNSA. The V segment lost 3 bases and the J segment 6 bases; nucleotides outside the gene matches: 9. In the authors' methods: Estimates of nucleated cell counts were drawn from the amplification of reference gene primers. Generated by immunoSEQ multiplex PCR, the TCRdb table keeps only in-frame clones and is missing some. The DNA was the basis for D and trimming; V, J and clone size are from that table. The sample contains around 180,000 clones, about 90% of which appear only once. The V and J genes are TRBV7-2 and TRBJ2-2; 8 bases fit TRBD1. The source of this sequence is a man in his 70s with active or convalescent COVID-19. Sequenced: peripheral blood. CDR3 in amino acids: CASSFLGTGPSGELFF. The CDR3 nucleotides read TGTGCCAGCAGCTTCCTCGGGACAGGTCCATCCGGGGAGCTGTTTTTT.